The clone carrying this T cell receptor (beta chain) was seen at least ten times. Its antigen is undetermined. Library preparation followed earlier protocols using designated TCR primers. TCRdb fed the PCR reads into MiXCR, producing one record per CDR3 protein. The sample has just over 95,000 distinct CDR3 sequences; 20% to 25% are singletons. This specimen belongs to a study of molecular identifiers for immune sequencing clone quantification. Study-level results: Barcode sharing among identical TCR molecules could make large clones appear smaller. Clonotypes topping 20 RNA copies carried over 97% of effector molecules but under 1% of naive ones. Even with more than 950,000 naive cells present, spiked Jurkat TCR RNA from one cell was reportedly detectable.

Trimming stripped 0 bases from V and 2 bases from J, with 8 bases between. The CDR3 is 14 amino acids. The germline gives CDR1 DFQATT, CDR2 SNEGSKA (reference sequence). The clonotype originates from a human donor in good health. Some libraries in this study had Jurkat cell RNA spiked in. Sample: naive CD8+ T cells from blood, with Jurkat cell RNA spiked in. Subset here: FACS-sorted CD8+CD4-CCR7+CD45RA+ naive T cells. The rearrangement uses TRBV20-1 and TRBJ2-1; D gene ambiguous. DNA of the CDR3: TGCAGTGCTAGAGATAGTGCCACCTACAATGAGCAGTTCTTC. Translated, it gives CSARDSATYNEQFF.